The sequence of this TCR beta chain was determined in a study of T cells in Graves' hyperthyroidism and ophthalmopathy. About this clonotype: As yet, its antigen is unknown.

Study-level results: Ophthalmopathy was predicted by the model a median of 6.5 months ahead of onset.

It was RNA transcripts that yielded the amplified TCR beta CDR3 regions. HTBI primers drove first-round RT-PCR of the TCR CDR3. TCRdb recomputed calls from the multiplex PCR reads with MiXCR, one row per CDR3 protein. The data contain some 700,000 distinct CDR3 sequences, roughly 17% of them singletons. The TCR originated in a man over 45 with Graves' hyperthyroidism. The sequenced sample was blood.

In nucleotides, the CDR3 is TGTGTCTCACGGAGGGGCGGGACGAACACCGGGGAGCTGTTTTTT. Amino acids: CVSRRGGTNTGELFF. J is TRBJ2-2 and V is TRBV28; D perhaps matches TRBD2 (6 bases). CDR3 length: 15 residues. Germline values: CDR1 MDHEN, CDR2 SYDVKM.